This TCR beta chain came from a study of cytomegalovirus exposure and HLA in healthy donors. Study observations and caveats: A later analysis found most CMV-associated TCR beta chains apparently HLA-restricted. CMV antigen specificity of a few CMV-associated chains was confirmed in vitro. In a later analysis, TCR beta V- and J-gene trimming was associated with a missense DCLRE1C variant.

As concerns this clone: Antigen: not known.

PCR involved 60 Vbeta and 13 Jbeta primers. Repertoires were generated with immunoSEQ multiplex PCR, while TCRdb's copy carries only in-frame clones and drops some. The table has over 70,000 clones, 55% to 80% seen once; the top ten hold less than 9%. The source is a man aged 40-49 years in good health and CMV-seropositive. Sequencing input: PBMCs.

This chain's CDR3 is CASSKTAEGGETQYF. The CDR3 DNA is TGTGCCAGTAGTAAAACGGCGGAGGGAGGCGAGACCCAGTACTTC. The gene calls are TRBV19 and TRBJ2-5; maybe TRBD2 (6 bases). The germline V gene has CDR1 LNHDA and CDR2 SQIVND (reference sequence). Trimming pared 4 bases from V and 5 bases from J, leaving 17 bases between. The CDR3 covers 15 residues.